This passage covers 24 T cell receptor beta chains from one sample sequenced in a study of memory CD4+ T cells and cytomegalovirus serostatus. Some clones are missing from TCRdb's copy, which holds only in-frame ones; the method was immunoSEQ multiplex PCR. Among about 56,000 clones, over 80% were seen once, and the ten largest hold approximately 0.4%. The sort gate was single viable CD3+CD4+CD8-CD45RO+ cells for memory CD4+ T cells. Sample: memory CD4+ T cells from blood. The receptors here all came from an adult in good health and CMV-seronegative.

The chain combines TRBV6-5 with TRBJ1-4; D unclear. The germline gives CDR1 MNHEY, CDR2 SVGAGI. The V end lost 6 bases, the J end lost 5 bases, and 10 bases lay between the germline ends. CDR3 length equals 13 residues. The CDR3 bases are TGTGCCAGCAGACTCACCAGGAATGAAAAACTGTTTTTT. This translates into CASRLTRNEKLFF.

This clone was detected once. This chain joins TRBV7-2 and TRBJ1-2, with D possibly matching TRBD1 (5 bases). V was trimmed by 8 bases and J by 2 bases, leaving 12 bases between them. The CDR3 loop spans 13 amino acids. The germline V gene encodes CDR1 SGHTA and CDR2 FQGNSA. The DNA of the CDR3 is TGTGCCAGCCTCCCTGACAGAAACTATGGCTACACCTTC. It yields the protein CASLPDRNYGYTF.

The V call is TRBV11-2, the J call TRBJ1-2; a weak D match, TRBD1 (6 bases). Trimming pared 1 base from V and 4 bases from J, leaving 13 bases between. There are 15 residues in the CDR3. Germline assignment: CDR1 SGHAT and CDR2 FQNNGV. The CDR3 is CASSLGPGAGYGYTF. The CDR3 bases are TGTGCCAGCAGCTTAGGGCCGGGGGCCGGCTATGGCTACACCTTC. Combining the CDR3 with reference TRBV11-2 and TRBJ1-2 gives the whole variable domain EAGVAQSPRYKIIEKRQSVAFWCNPISGHATLYWYQQILGQGPKLLIQFQNNGVVDDSQLPKDRFSAERLKGVDSTLKIQPAKLEDSAVYLCASSLGPGAGYGYTFGSGTRLTVV.

The chain links TRBV2 to TRBJ1-4, with TRBD1 as a possible D gene (6 bases). The CDR3 has 15 amino acids. V gave up 7 bases and J gave up 4 bases, with 16 bases separating them. Germline assignment: CDR1 SNHLY and CDR2 FYNNEI. In DNA, the CDR3 is TGTGCCAGCATCCTCTTAAGGGGGGGTAATGAAAAACTGTTTTTT. Translating gives CASILLRGGNEKLFF.

The chain is built from TRBV6-5 and TRBJ1-4; 9 bases agree with TRBD1. CDR3 length: 15 amino acids. The germline V gene has CDR1 MNHEY and CDR2 SVGAGI. V shed 6 bases, J shed 10 bases, and the junction held 12 bases outside the gene matches. CDR3: CASSRTGGNLGKLFF. The CDR3 DNA reads as TGTGCCAGCAGCCGCACAGGGGGCAATCTGGGAAAACTGTTTTTT.

The rearrangement joins TRBV30 to TRBJ1-2; no clear D gene. Germline V lookup: CDR1 GTSNPN, CDR2 SVGIG (reference sequence). This CDR3 spans 8 amino acids. The CDR3 sequence: CAFSSYTF. In DNA form, the CDR3 reads TGTGCTTTCTCGAGCTACACCTTC.

The table lists this clone with a few counts. V usage is TRBV5-1 and J usage is TRBJ1-2, with unresolved D. This CDR3 has 12 residues. CDR1 SGHRS and CDR2 YFSETQ come from the germline V gene. V gave up 0 bases and J gave up 6 bases, with 6 bases separating them. The DNA of the CDR3 is TGCGCCAGCAGCTTGGGGGGTCATGGCTACACCTTC. Translated, it gives CASSLGGHGYTF.

The chain joins TRBV7-2 to TRBJ1-5; D remains ambiguous. Per germline, CDR1 SGHTA and CDR2 FQGNSA. Trimming cost V 3 bases and J 2 bases, with 8 bases left between them. CDR3 length equals 14 residues. CDR3 loop: CASSLNPGNQPQHF. CDR3 nucleotides: TGTGCCAGCAGCTTGAATCCTGGCAATCAGCCCCAGCATTTT.

Points on this clone: This sample includes further DNA sequences coding for the same CDR3. The rearrangement joins TRBV7-3 to TRBJ2-3; 14 bases map to TRBD2. V trimming: 2 bases; J trimming: 3 bases; junction bases outside the gene matches: 1. The CDR3 has 16 amino acids. CDR1 and CDR2 from the germline V gene are SGHTA and FQGTGA. The CDR3 here is CASSLGLAGGTDTQYF. The CDR3 nucleotides read TGTGCCAGCAGCTTAGGACTAGCGGGGGGTACAGATACGCAGTATTTT.

Remarks on this clone: The same CDR3 arises from other DNA sequences in this sample as well. The chain is built from TRBV5-1 and TRBJ1-5; tentative D call: TRBD1 (5 bases). The V gene lost 0 bases and the J gene lost 3 bases, with 10 bases spanning the gap. Germline lookup yields CDR1 SGHRS and CDR2 YFSETQ. This CDR3 comprises 15 residues. The CDR3 nucleotides read TGCGCCAGCAGCTTGGAAGGGGCGCCCAATCAGCCCCAGCATTTT. It is translated as CASSLEGAPNQPQHF.

This chain connects TRBV9 to TRBJ1-3, with 8 positions matching TRBD1. V was clipped by 0 bases and J by 6 bases; unmatched bases: 2. The length of the CDR3 is 14 residues. The germline V gene has CDR1 SGDLS and CDR2 YYNGEE. CDR3 in amino acids: CASSVGQGQNTIYF. As DNA, the CDR3 is TGTGCCAGCAGCGTAGGACAGGGGCAAAACACCATATATTTT.

V is TRBV19 and J is TRBJ1-2; perhaps TRBD1 as D (6 bases). Germline V gene data show CDR1 as LNHDA and CDR2 as SQIVND (reference sequence). The V end lost 0 bases, the J end lost 8 bases, and 10 bases lay between the germline ends. The CDR3 spans 13 residues. The CDR3 nucleotides read TGTGCCAGTAGTATAGATCAGGGGACCGGCTACACCTTC. It is translated as CASSIDQGTGYTF. Full variable domain (remainder filled in from reference TRBV19 and TRBJ1-2): DGGITQSPKYLFRKEGQNVTLSCEQNLNHDAMYWYRQDPGQGLRLIYYSQIVNDFQKGDIAEGYSVSREKKESFPLTVTSAQKNPTAFYLCASSIDQGTGYTFGSGTRLTVV.

This rearrangement joins TRBV5-1 to TRBJ1-3, with D unresolved. Germline assignment: CDR1 SGHRS and CDR2 YFSETQ. This CDR3 comprises 13 residues. The V and J ends lost 4 bases and 0 bases respectively, with 5 bases between them. CDR3 loop: CASSPGSGNTIYF. In DNA form, the CDR3 reads TGCGCCAGCAGCCCCGGCTCTGGAAACACCATATATTTT.

The V gene is TRBV28, the J gene TRBJ2-7; TRBD2 agrees at 11 bases. Germline values: CDR1 MDHEN, CDR2 SYDVKM. V was pared by 4 bases and J by 7 bases, with 12 bases of the junction left unmatched. The CDR3 consists of 16 residues. The CDR3: CASSYPLAGGPGEQYF. DNA for the CDR3: TGTGCCAGCAGTTACCCCTTAGCGGGGGGGCCAGGGGAGCAGTACTTC.

The chain uses TRBV7-8 and TRBJ2-2; D may match TRBD1 or TRBD2 (5 bases each). Germline CDR1 reads SGHVS; CDR2 reads FQNEAQ. V lost 7 bases to trimming and J lost 0 bases, with 18 bases between them. This CDR3 is 17 amino acids long. The CDR3 coding sequence is TGTGCCAGCACCCCTCCCCTGAGGGACGCGAACACCGGGGAGCTGTTTTTT. The encoded protein is CASTPPLRDANTGELFF.

The chain is built from TRBV4-3 and TRBJ2-3; 7 bases are a match to TRBD2. The ends lost 2 bases at V and 1 base at J; junction bases unmatched: 9. The CDR3 runs 17 residues. Per germline, CDR1 LGHNA and CDR2 YSLEER. Written as DNA, the CDR3 is TGCGCCAGCAGCCAAATTACCGGGACTACGGGCACAGATACGCAGTATTTT. Translated, it gives CASSQITGTTGTDTQYF.

The rearrangement links TRBV29-1 to TRBJ1-2; D remains unclear. The CDR3 spans 10 residues. With 2 bases removed from V and 4 bases from J, the gap between germline ends came to 2 bases. From germline, CDR1 is SQVTM and CDR2 ANQGSEA. The DNA for the CDR3 is TGCAGCGTTGAAACCTATGGCTACACCTTC. The encoded protein is CSVETYGYTF.

The chain is built from TRBV14 and TRBJ1-2; a possible D gene is TRBD1 (6 bases). The germline V gene has CDR1 SGHDN and CDR2 FVKESK. V lost 4 bases and J lost 6, with 21 bases in between. The CDR3 extends over 16 amino acids. This CDR3 is CASSRYLPGARHGYTF. The CDR3 DNA reads as TGTGCCAGCAGCCGATACCTTCCAGGGGCGCGTCATGGCTACACCTTC.

The chain employs TRBV7-8 and TRBJ2-1, with TRBD2 identical over 7 bases. V trimming: 5 bases; J trimming: 5 bases; junction bases outside the gene matches: 9. From germline, CDR1 is SGHVS and CDR2 FQNEAQ. The CDR3 runs to 15 residues. For the CDR3, the DNA is TGTGCCAGCAGCCTCACGTGGGGGGGGGACAATGAGCAGTTCTTC. As protein: CASSLTWGGDNEQFF. Variable domain in full (rest from reference TRBV7-8 and TRBJ2-1): GAGVSQSPRYKVAKRGQDVALRCDPISGHVSLFWYQQALGQGPEFLTYFQNEAQLDKSGLPSDRFFAERPEGSVSTLKIQRTQQEDSAVYLCASSLTWGGDNEQFFGPGTRLTVL.

This chain links TRBV29-1 with TRBJ2-7; perhaps TRBD2 as D (6 bases). The CDR3 is 17 amino acids. Germline V CDR1 and CDR2: SQVTM, ANQGSEA. The V gene lost 0 bases and the J gene lost 3 bases, with 21 bases spanning the gap. The CDR3: CSVEDLVEGQGLYEQYF. DNA of the CDR3: TGCAGCGTTGAAGATTTAGTCGAGGGTCAGGGACTCTACGAGCAGTACTTC.

This clone appeared a few times. The gene calls are TRBV7-6 and TRBJ2-7; D gene uncertain. This CDR3 region has 12 residues. V lost 5 bases and J 5 bases, leaving 10 bases between the germline ends. CDR1 is SGHVS, CDR2 FNYEAQ, per germline. The CDR3 sequence: CASSLLPHEQYF. CDR3 bases: TGTGCCAGCAGCCTTCTTCCCCACGAGCAGTACTTC.

The rearrangement joins TRBV25-1 to TRBJ2-2; D possibly corresponds to TRBD1 (6 bases). CDR3 length equals 15 residues. V was pared by 8 bases and J by 3 bases, with 16 bases between. The germline V gene encodes CDR1 MGHDK and CDR2 SYGVNS. The CDR3 spells CASPGHPQHTGELFF. As DNA, the CDR3 is TGTGCCAGCCCGGGACACCCTCAACACACCGGGGAGCTGTTTTTT.

The chain carries TRBV4-2 and TRBJ2-7, with 9 bases fitting TRBD2. The CDR3 is made up of 15 amino acids. Germline CDR1 LGHNA, CDR2 YNFKEQ. Losses at the gene ends were 4 bases for V and 4 bases for J; bases not matched to a gene: 8. CDR3 region: CASSPSVAGAYEQYF. The CDR3 coding sequence is TGTGCCAGCAGCCCCAGCGTAGCGGGGGCGTACGAGCAGTACTTC.

The genes are TRBV7-9 and TRBJ2-7; 11 positions match TRBD1. Per germline, CDR1 SEHNR and CDR2 FQNEAQ (reference sequence). J lost 6 bases, V lost 3 bases, and 13 bases had no gene match. CDR3 length equals 17 residues. CDR3 residues: CASSFGRGGQGASEQYF. CDR3 nucleotide sequence: TGTGCCAGCAGCTTCGGGCGCGGAGGACAGGGGGCCAGCGAGCAGTACTTC.